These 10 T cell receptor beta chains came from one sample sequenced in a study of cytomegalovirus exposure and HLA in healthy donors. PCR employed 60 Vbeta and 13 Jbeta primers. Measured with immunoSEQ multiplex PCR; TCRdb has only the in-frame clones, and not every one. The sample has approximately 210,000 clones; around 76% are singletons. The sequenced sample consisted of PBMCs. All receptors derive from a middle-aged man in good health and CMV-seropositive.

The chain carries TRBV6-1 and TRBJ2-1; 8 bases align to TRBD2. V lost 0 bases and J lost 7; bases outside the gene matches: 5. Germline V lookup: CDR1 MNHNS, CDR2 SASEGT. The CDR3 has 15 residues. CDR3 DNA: TGTGCCAGCAGTGAAGCCCCGGGACTAGTGAATGAGCAGTTCTTC. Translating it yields CASSEAPGLVNEQFF.

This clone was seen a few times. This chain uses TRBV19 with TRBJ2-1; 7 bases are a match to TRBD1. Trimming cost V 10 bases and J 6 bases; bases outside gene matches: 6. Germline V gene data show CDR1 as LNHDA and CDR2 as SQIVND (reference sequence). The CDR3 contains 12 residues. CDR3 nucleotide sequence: TGTGCCACTAAGACAGGGATCAATGAGCAGTTCTTC. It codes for CATKTGINEQFF. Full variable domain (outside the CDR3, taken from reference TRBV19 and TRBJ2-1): DGGITQSPKYLFRKEGQNVTLSCEQNLNHDAMYWYRQDPGQGLRLIYYSQIVNDFQKGDIAEGYSVSREKKESFPLTVTSAQKNPTAFYLCATKTGINEQFFGPGTRLTVL.

The CDR3 reads CASSSRGNTEAFF. Here the CDR3 DNA reads TGCGCCAGCAGCTCCCGGGGAAACACTGAAGCTTTCTTT. J is TRBJ1-1 and V is TRBV5-1; no reliable D call. Looked up from germline, CDR1 is SGHRS and CDR2 is YFSETQ. The CDR3 loop spans 13 amino acids. V dropped 3 bases and J dropped 2 bases, with 8 bases sitting between them.

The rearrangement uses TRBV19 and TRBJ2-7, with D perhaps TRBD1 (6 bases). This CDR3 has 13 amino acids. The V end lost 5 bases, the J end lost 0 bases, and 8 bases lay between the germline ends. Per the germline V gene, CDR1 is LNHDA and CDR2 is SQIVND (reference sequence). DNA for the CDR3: TGTGCCAGTAGTTACAGGGTCTCCTACGAGCAGTACGTC. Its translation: CASSYRVSYEQYV.

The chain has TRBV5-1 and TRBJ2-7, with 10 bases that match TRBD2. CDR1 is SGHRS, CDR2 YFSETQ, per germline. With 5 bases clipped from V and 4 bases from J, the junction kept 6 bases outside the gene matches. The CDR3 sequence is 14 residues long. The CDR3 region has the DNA TGCGCCAGCAGTTCTGGACTAGCGGATTACGAGCAGTACTTC. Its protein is CASSSGLADYEQYF. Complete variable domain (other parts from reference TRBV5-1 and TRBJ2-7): KAGVTQTPRYLIKTRGQQVTLSCSPISGHRSVSWYQQTPGQGLQFLFEYFSETQRNKGNFPGRFSGRQFSNSRSEMNVSTLELGDSALYLCASSSGLADYEQYFGPGTRLTVT.

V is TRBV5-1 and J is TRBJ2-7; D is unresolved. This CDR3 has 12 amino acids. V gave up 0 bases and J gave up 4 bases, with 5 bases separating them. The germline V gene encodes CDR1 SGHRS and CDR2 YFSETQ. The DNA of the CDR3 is TGCGCCAGCAGCTTGGACGGTTACGAGCAGTACTTC. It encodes CASSLDGYEQYF.

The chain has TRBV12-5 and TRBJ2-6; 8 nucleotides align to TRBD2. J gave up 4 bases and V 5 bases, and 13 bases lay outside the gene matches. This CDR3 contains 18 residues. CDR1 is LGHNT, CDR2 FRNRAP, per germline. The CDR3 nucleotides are TGTGCTAGTGGTCCCGCCCCCCGCGGGGGGTTCGGGGCCAACGTCCTGACTTTC. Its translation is CASGPAPRGGFGANVLTF.

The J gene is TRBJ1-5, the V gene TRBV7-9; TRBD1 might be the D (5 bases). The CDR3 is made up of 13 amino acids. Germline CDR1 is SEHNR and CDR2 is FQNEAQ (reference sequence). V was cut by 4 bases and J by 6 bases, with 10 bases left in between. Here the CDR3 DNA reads TGTGCCAGCAGCTCCGGACATGGTCAGCCCCAGCATTTT. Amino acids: CASSSGHGQPQHF.

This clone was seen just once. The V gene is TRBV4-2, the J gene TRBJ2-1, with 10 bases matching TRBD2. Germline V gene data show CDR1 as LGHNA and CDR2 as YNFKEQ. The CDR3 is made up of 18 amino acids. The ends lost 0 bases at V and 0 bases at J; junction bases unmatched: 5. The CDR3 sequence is CASSQELGLAFSYNEQFF. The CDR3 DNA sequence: TGTGCCAGCAGCCAAGAGTTGGGACTAGCGTTCTCCTACAATGAGCAGTTCTTC.

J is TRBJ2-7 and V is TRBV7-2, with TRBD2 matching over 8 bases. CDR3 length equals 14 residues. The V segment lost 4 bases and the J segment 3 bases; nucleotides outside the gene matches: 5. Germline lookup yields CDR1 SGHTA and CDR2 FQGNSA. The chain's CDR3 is CASSWASGLYEQYV. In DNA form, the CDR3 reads TGTGCCAGCAGCTGGGCTAGCGGGCTCTACGAGCAGTACGTC.